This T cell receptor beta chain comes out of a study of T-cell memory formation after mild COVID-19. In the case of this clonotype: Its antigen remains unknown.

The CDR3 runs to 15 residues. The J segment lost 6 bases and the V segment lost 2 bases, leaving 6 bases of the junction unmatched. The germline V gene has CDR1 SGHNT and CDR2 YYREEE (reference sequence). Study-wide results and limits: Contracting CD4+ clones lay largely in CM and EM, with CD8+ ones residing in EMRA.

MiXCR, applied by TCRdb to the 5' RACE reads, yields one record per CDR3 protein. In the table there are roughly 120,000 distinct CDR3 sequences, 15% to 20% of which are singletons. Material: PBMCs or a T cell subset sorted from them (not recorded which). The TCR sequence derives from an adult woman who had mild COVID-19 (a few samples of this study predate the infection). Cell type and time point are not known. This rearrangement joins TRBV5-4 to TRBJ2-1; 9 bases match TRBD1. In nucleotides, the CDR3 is TGTGCCAGCAGCTTCGGGACAGGGCTGAGCAATGAGCAGTTCTTC. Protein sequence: CASSFGTGLSNEQFF.